This entry lists 22 T cell receptor beta chains sequenced from one sample in a study of early T cells in non-severe SARS-CoV-2 infection (dated by TCRdb to about 2021). The library was produced with 5' RACE. This sample was sequenced with a NextSeq 500. TCRdb itself trimmed the public reads at Q25 with fastp, ran MiXCR and retained productive beta chains. Here each entry gathers all rows of one CDR3 protein and keeps the most common genes and DNA. Within this sample are 100,000 to 130,000 distinct CDR3 sequences, with roughly 11% of them counted one time only. 7.6% of the sample goes to the ten largest clones. The sample was whole blood. The receptor set was obtained from an adult who was a healthcare worker with PCR-confirmed SARS-CoV-2 infection or an uninfected control (not recorded which).

This clonotype has only a few counts. The chain carries TRBV7-9 and TRBJ1-1; D remains ambiguous. CDR3 length: 14 residues. Trimming left V 2 bases short and J 1 base short, with 8 bases between. CDR1 SEHNR and CDR2 FQNEAQ come from the germline V gene (reference sequence). This CDR3 reads CASSLHGRNTEAFF. DNA of the CDR3: TGTGCCAGCAGCTTACATGGACGGAACACTGAAGCTTTCTTT.

The chain joins TRBV4-1 to TRBJ1-1, with D unresolved. V was clipped by 1 base and J by 6 bases, with 9 bases between them. The CDR3 is 13 amino acids. Germline V lookup: CDR1 MGHRA, CDR2 YSYEKL. CDR3 amino acids: CASSQGQRAEAFF. In nucleotides, the CDR3 is TGCGCCAGCAGCCAAGGTCAGAGAGCTGAAGCTTTCTTT.

This clonotype was counted only a few times. The chain employs TRBV29-1 and TRBJ1-5, with D uncertain. There are 13 residues in the CDR3. V lost 4 bases to trimming and J lost 4 bases, with 11 bases between them. The V gene's germline CDR1 is SQVTM and CDR2 ANQGSEA. The CDR3, as DNA: TGCAGCGTTGGATCGACGGCTAATCAGCCCCAGCATTTT. Its protein is CSVGSTANQPQHF.

This chain connects TRBV21-1 to TRBJ2-5; the DNA was not used to check the table's D call, TRBD2. TRBV21-1 is given as a pseudogene. The CDR3 runs to 16 residues. The CDR3 DNA reads TGTGCCAGCAGCAACAGAGCGGGAGAGACGGGCGAGACCCAGTACTTC. This translates into CASSNRAGETGETQYF.

This clonotype has more than one count but fewer than ten. The chain has TRBV20-1 and TRBJ2-7; 8 nucleotides line up with TRBD1. Germline V gives CDR1 DFQATT, CDR2 SNEGSKA (reference sequence). There are 11 residues in the CDR3. The CDR3 sequence: CSTGGPNEQYF. The CDR3 DNA sequence: TGCAGCACAGGGGGGCCAAACGAGCAGTACTTC.

This clonotype was counted ten times or more. The V call is TRBV28, the J call TRBJ2-1; 10 nucleotides line up with TRBD2. CDR3 length: 15 residues. J lost 10 bases, V lost 8 bases, and 14 bases had no gene match. Per germline, CDR1 MDHEN and CDR2 SYDVKM. DNA for the CDR3: TGTGCCAGCTTAATAGCGGGAGGTCGTCGGGCGGAGCAGTTCTTC. Translated: CASLIAGGRRAEQFF.

This clonotype was detected only a few times. This chain links TRBV7-9 with TRBJ2-3, with 10 bases that match TRBD2. This CDR3 is built from 16 residues. With 4 bases clipped from V and 2 bases from J, the junction kept 6 bases outside the gene matches. Germline loops: CDR1 SEHNR, CDR2 FQNEAQ (reference sequence). The CDR3 sequence: CASSSSGRVHTDTQYF. The CDR3 DNA reads TGTGCCAGCAGCTCGAGCGGGAGGGTGCACACAGATACGCAGTATTTT. The full variable domain, its missing parts supplied by reference TRBV7-9 and TRBJ2-3, is DTGVSQNPRHKITKRGQNVTFRCDPISEHNRLYWYRQTLGQGPEFLTYFQNEAQLEKSRLLSDRFSAERPKGSFSTLEIQRTEQGDSAMYLCASSSSGRVHTDTQYFGPGTRLTVL.

The rearrangement links TRBV9 to TRBJ2-1; D gene uncertain. Germline-derived CDR1 and CDR2 are SGDLS and YYNGEE. The CDR3 is made up of 15 amino acids. V dropped 2 bases and J dropped 3 bases, with 12 bases sitting between them. Here the CDR3 DNA reads TGTGCCAGCAGCGTCGGGCAGGCCCTCTACAATGAGCAGTTCTTC. Its protein is CASSVGQALYNEQFF. The variable domain in full, completed from reference TRBV9 and TRBJ2-1, reads DSGVTQTPKHLITATGQRVTLRCSPRSGDLSVYWYQQSLDQGLQFLIQYYNGEERAKGNILERFSAQQFPDLHSELNLSSLELGDSALYFCASSVGQALYNEQFFGPGTRLTVL.

The gene calls are TRBV20-1 and TRBJ1-1; perhaps TRBD1 as D (6 bases). The CDR3 length is 13 residues. Trimming removed 0 bases at V and 3 bases at J, with 8 bases between. Per germline, CDR1 DFQATT and CDR2 SNEGSKA (reference sequence). The CDR3 loop reads CSAREWGHTEAFF. As DNA, the CDR3 is TGCAGTGCTAGAGAATGGGGGCACACTGAAGCTTTCTTT.

This chain links TRBV9 with TRBJ2-7; D call uncertain. Trimming stripped 0 bases from V and 2 bases from J, with 12 bases between. Per the germline V gene, CDR1 is SGDLS and CDR2 is YYNGEE. The CDR3 runs to 15 residues. The CDR3 bases are TGTGCCAGCAGCGTAGCGTCAACTGGGGCCTACGAGCAGTACTTC. Protein: CASSVASTGAYEQYF.

This clonotype was seen more than once but under ten times. DNA of the CDR3: TGTGCCAGCAGTTTCATGCAGGTCAATGAGCAGTTCTTC. The encoded protein is CASSFMQVNEQFF. The genes are TRBV28 and TRBJ2-1; unclear D gene. CDR3 length: 13 residues. V was clipped by 3 bases and J by 6 bases, with 9 bases between them. Looked up from germline, CDR1 is MDHEN and CDR2 is SYDVKM.

This clonotype occurred many times. The chain carries TRBV9 and TRBJ2-2; 7 nucleotides line up with TRBD2. Looked up from germline, CDR1 is SGDLS and CDR2 is YYNGEE. With V trimmed by 3 bases and J by 4 bases, 3 bases remained unmatched. The CDR3 totals 14 residues. CDR3: CASSEGGGTGELFF. DNA for the CDR3: TGTGCCAGCAGCGAGGGCGGGGGCACCGGGGAGCTGTTTTTT.

This clonotype was detected only once. CDR3 amino acids: CASSQSHRDETQYF. The CDR3 coding sequence is TGCGCCAGCAGCCAGTCGCACAGGGACGAGACCCAGTACTTC. The gene calls are TRBV4-1 and TRBJ2-5; possible D gene TRBD1, 6 bases. The CDR3 loop spans 14 amino acids. Germline-derived CDR1 and CDR2 are MGHRA and YSYEKL. V shed 3 bases and J shed 5 bases, with 13 bases lying between them.

This clonotype was counted many times. The V and J genes are TRBV5-1 and TRBJ2-5; no clear D. The CDR3 consists of 14 residues. V lost 4 bases and J 1 base, leaving 11 bases between the germline ends. CDR1 is SGHRS and CDR2 is YFSETQ in the germline V gene. CDR3 loop: CASSAHPLQETQYF. CDR3 DNA sequence: TGCGCCAGCAGCGCTCATCCTCTCCAAGAGACCCAGTACTTC.

The rearrangement joins TRBV29-1 to TRBJ2-1; TRBD1 or TRBD2 may be the D gene (6 bases each). Trimming stripped 3 bases from V and 4 bases from J, with 19 bases between. The germline V gene encodes CDR1 SQVTM and CDR2 ANQGSEA. The CDR3 consists of 16 residues. The chain's CDR3 is CSVEGLQGHEYNEQFF. The CDR3 region has the DNA TGCAGCGTTGAGGGACTCCAGGGACACGAATACAATGAGCAGTTCTTC.

Ten or more counts support this clonotype. The chain recombines TRBV28 with TRBJ2-1; no clear D. The CDR3 has 13 amino acids. Germline V gene sequence: CDR1 MDHEN, CDR2 SYDVKM. Trimming stripped 6 bases from V and 5 bases from J, with 11 bases between. CDR3: CASRTGPHNEQFF. DNA for the CDR3: TGTGCCAGCAGGACGGGCCCCCACAATGAGCAGTTCTTC.

The chain couples TRBV28 to TRBJ2-1; tentative D call: TRBD2 (5 bases). This CDR3 region has 14 residues. From germline, CDR1 is MDHEN and CDR2 SYDVKM. V was trimmed by 6 bases and J by 7 bases, leaving 16 bases between them. This CDR3 reads CASSASSSRNEQFF. CDR3 in DNA: TGTGCCAGCAGCGCATCCTCTAGCCGTAATGAGCAGTTCTTC.

This clonotype has a handful of counts. The V and J genes are TRBV7-6 and TRBJ2-2; D perhaps matches TRBD2 (6 bases). Looked up from germline, CDR1 is SGHVS and CDR2 is FNYEAQ. Deletions cut 2 bases from V and 0 bases from J, with 10 bases between. This CDR3 has 16 amino acids. The CDR3 sequence is CASSLRRLANTGELFF. CDR3 nucleotides: TGTGCCAGCAGCTTAAGGCGACTAGCGAACACCGGGGAGCTGTTTTTT.

This clonotype was seen only a few times. The V gene is TRBV7-2, the J gene TRBJ2-2; 9 nucleotides agree with TRBD2. CDR1 and CDR2 from the germline V gene are SGHTA and FQGNSA. The J segment lost 1 base and the V segment lost 3 bases, leaving 0 bases of the junction unmatched. The CDR3 runs to 15 residues. The CDR3, as DNA: TGTGCCAGCAGCTTTAGCGGGAGGAACACCGGGGAGCTGTTTTTT. Protein: CASSFSGRNTGELFF.

The chain employs TRBV5-1 and TRBJ2-3, with no clear D. The germline CDR1 and CDR2 sequences are SGHRS and YFSETQ. Trimming took 4 bases from V and 0 from J, leaving 12 bases between them. CDR3 length: 15 residues. The CDR3 DNA reads as TGCGCCAGCAGCACCGTTATTTCTAGCACAGATACGCAGTATTTT. Amino acids: CASSTVISSTDTQYF. The full variable domain, completed using reference TRBV5-1 and TRBJ2-3, is KAGVTQTPRYLIKTRGQQVTLSCSPISGHRSVSWYQQTPGQGLQFLFEYFSETQRNKGNFPGRFSGRQFSNSRSEMNVSTLELGDSALYLCASSTVISSTDTQYFGPGTRLTVL.

This clonotype was found many times. J is TRBJ2-1 and V is TRBV28, with unresolved D. Germline CDR1 MDHEN, CDR2 SYDVKM. The CDR3 totals 14 residues. Trimming left V 5 bases short and J 5 bases short, with 13 bases between. In DNA, the CDR3 is TGTGCCAGCAGTGGGCTAGTCCGCAACAATGAGCAGTTCTTC. Amino acid sequence: CASSGLVRNNEQFF. The entire variable domain, with the rest obtained from reference TRBV28 and TRBJ2-1, is as follows: DVKVTQSSRYLVKRTGEKVFLECVQDMDHENMFWYRQDPGLGLRLIYFSYDVKMKEKGDIPEGYSVSREKKERFSLILESASTNQTSMYLCASSGLVRNNEQFFGPGTRLTVL.

This clonotype was seen ten or more times. The genes are TRBV12-3 or TRBV12-4 and TRBJ1-2; D is unclear. The CDR3 runs 13 residues. V lost 3 bases, J lost 1 base, and 6 bases lay in between. The CDR3, as DNA: TGTGCCAGCAGTTTGACAATTAACTATGGCTACACCTTC. It specifies CASSLTINYGYTF.